Each of the 16 T cell receptor beta chains below was sequenced from the same sample in a study of beta chain features in type 1 diabetes. Study observations and caveats: There was a moderate but significant shortening of TCRB CDR3s in all four CD4+ subsets of Type 1 diabetes patients.

TCRB transcripts that were expressed got sequenced, as all of the isolated RNA had been reverse transcribed. Generated by immunoSEQ multiplex PCR, the TCRdb table keeps only in-frame clones and is missing some. The sample yields 300,000 to 400,000 clones, approximately 13% seen once. No antigens are known for them. Material for sequencing was naive CD4+ T cells from blood. The receptors were gathered from a woman in her late teens or twenties with type 1 diabetes.

The J gene is TRBJ2-2, the V gene TRBV4-2; TRBD2 might be the D (5 bases). The CDR3 extends over 14 amino acids. The germline V and J ends were trimmed by 0 bases and 7 bases, with 9 bases remaining between them. Germline V CDR1 and CDR2: LGHNA, YNFKEQ. This chain's CDR3 is CASSQDQGGGELFF. The CDR3 DNA is TGTGCCAGCAGCCAAGATCAAGGAGGCGGGGAGCTGTTTTTT.

The V and J genes are TRBV4-1 and TRBJ2-1; 9 nucleotides line up with TRBD2. Trimming at V came to 6 bases and at J to 5 bases, leaving 8 bases not matched to a gene. The CDR3 is 15 residues long. Germline V CDR1 and CDR2: MGHRA, YSYEKL. As DNA, the CDR3 is TGCGCCAGCAGATTGGCTAGCGGGATGAACAATGAGCAGTTCTTC. Encoded protein: CASRLASGMNNEQFF.

Worth noting for this clone: Other DNA sequences in the sample encode the same CDR3. The V gene is TRBV5-4, the J gene TRBJ2-7; a weak D match, TRBD1 (5 bases). Germline V gene lookup returns CDR1 SGHNT and CDR2 YYREEE (reference sequence). V lost 0 bases, J lost 5 bases, and 6 bases lay in between. The length of the CDR3 is 12 residues. In DNA form, the CDR3 reads TGTGCCAGCAGCTTGGGACAGAACGAGCAGTACGTC. Encoded protein: CASSLGQNEQYV.

The V call is TRBV27, the J call TRBJ1-5; D might be TRBD1 (5 bases). Per germline, CDR1 MNHEY and CDR2 SMNVEV (reference sequence). Trimming took off 3 bases at V and 4 bases at J, with 10 bases between the two ends. The CDR3 runs to 14 residues. The CDR3 sequence: CASSLKGRNQPQHF. CDR3 nucleotide sequence: TGTGCCAGCAGTTTGAAGGGGAGGAATCAGCCCCAGCATTTT.

There are a few counts of this clone. The gene calls are TRBV25-1 and TRBJ2-1; TRBD2 agrees at 7 bases. The V gene's germline CDR1 is MGHDK and CDR2 SYGVNS. CDR3 length: 15 residues. V lost 3 bases to trimming and J lost 5 bases; unmatched junction nucleotides: 7. CDR3 sequence (DNA): TGTGCCAGCAGTGATTCTAGCGGAATCGACAATGAGCAGTTCTTC. Translated: CASSDSSGIDNEQFF.

CDR3 DNA: TGTGCCAGCAGTTTATCCCGGGTCGGAGGATTCACTGAAGCTTTCTTT. Translating it yields CASSLSRVGGFTEAFF. This chain links TRBV27 with TRBJ1-1; D gene ambiguous. This CDR3 comprises 16 residues. Germline V gene sequence: CDR1 MNHEY, CDR2 SMNVEV (reference sequence). V was trimmed by 0 bases and J by 4 bases, leaving 15 bases between them.

This chain joins TRBV19 and TRBJ1-5, with a weak D call TRBD1 (5 bases). Deletions cut 3 bases from V and 5 bases from J, with 14 bases between. Germline values: CDR1 LNHDA, CDR2 SQIVND (reference sequence). The CDR3 length is 15 residues. The CDR3 region has the DNA TGTGCCAGTAGTATCAGGGCCCGGGTGGATCAGCCCCAGCATTTT. The encoded protein is CASSIRARVDQPQHF. Supplemented by reference TRBV19 and TRBJ1-5, the full variable domain reads DGGITQSPKYLFRKEGQNVTLSCEQNLNHDAMYWYRQDPGQGLRLIYYSQIVNDFQKGDIAEGYSVSREKKESFPLTVTSAQKNPTAFYLCASSIRARVDQPQHFGDGTRLSIL.

This clone appeared a few times. The identical CDR3 is also encoded by other nucleotide sequences in the sample. This rearrangement joins TRBV5-1 to TRBJ2-7; D may be TRBD1 (6 bases). V gave up 4 bases and J gave up 3 bases, with 11 bases separating them. The CDR3 sequence is 13 residues long. Germline-derived CDR1 and CDR2 are SGHRS and YFSETQ. Here the CDR3 DNA reads TGCGCCAGCAGCCCCCGGGACATCTACGAGCAGTACTTC. As protein: CASSPRDIYEQYF.

This clone was observed a handful of times. The chain joins TRBV5-1 to TRBJ2-5; a possible D gene is TRBD1 (6 bases). Looked up from germline, CDR1 is SGHRS and CDR2 is YFSETQ. V was shortened by 3 bases and J by 2 bases, with 11 bases between the two germline ends. CDR3 length equals 14 residues. CDR3: CASSSTTGQETQYF. The CDR3 region has the DNA TGCGCCAGCAGCTCGACGACAGGACAAGAGACCCAGTACTTC.

The rearrangement links TRBV7-8 to TRBJ2-1, with TRBD1 as a possible D gene (6 bases). This CDR3 has 17 residues. CDR1 and CDR2 from the germline V gene are SGHVS and FQNEAQ. Trimming shortened V by 1 base and J by 0 bases, and 13 bases separated the two germline ends. Here the CDR3 DNA reads TGTGCCAGCAGCTTAGGAGGGGGAAGCATCTCCTACAATGAGCAGTTCTTC. It specifies CASSLGGGSISYNEQFF.

V is TRBV6-1 and J is TRBJ1-1, with 8 bases matching TRBD1. CDR3 length: 13 residues. V shed 5 bases, J shed 3 bases, and the junction held 2 bases outside the gene matches. The V gene's germline CDR1 is MNHNS and CDR2 SASEGT. CDR3 sequence reads: CASSMDRDTEAFF. The CDR3 region has the DNA TGTGCCAGCAGTATGGACAGGGACACTGAAGCTTTCTTT.

This clone was found a few times. V usage is TRBV6-5 and J usage is TRBJ2-5; perhaps TRBD1 as D (5 bases). This CDR3 is 13 amino acids long. CDR1 is MNHEY, CDR2 SVGAGI, per germline. Trimming took off 0 bases at V and 5 bases at J, with 7 bases between the two ends. The CDR3 loop reads CASSYSGVETQYF. As DNA, the CDR3 is TGTGCCAGCAGTTACTCAGGGGTCGAGACCCAGTACTTC.

This clone was observed a handful of times. V gene TRBV7-9 combines with J gene TRBJ1-1; weak D call: TRBD1 (5 bases). V lost 5 bases and J lost 11, with 21 bases in between. CDR1 and CDR2 (germline): SEHNR, FQNEAQ (reference sequence). The CDR3 runs 14 residues. The CDR3 region is CASSNNPRATPAFF. CDR3 nucleotide sequence: TGTGCCAGCAGCAATAACCCCAGGGCGACACCCGCTTTCTTT.

This clone was counted between two and nine times. This rearrangement joins TRBV29-1 to TRBJ2-2, with TRBD2 identical over 11 bases. The J segment lost 3 bases and the V segment lost 5 bases, leaving 8 bases of the junction unmatched. The length of the CDR3 is 16 residues. Germline V CDR1 and CDR2: SQVTM, ANQGSEA. CDR3 in amino acids: CSVIGVAGGDTGELFF. DNA for the CDR3: TGCAGCGTTATAGGGGTAGCGGGAGGGGACACCGGGGAGCTGTTTTTT.

This clone was counted a few times. The chain is built from TRBV29-1 and TRBJ1-1; D not resolved. The CDR3 runs to 12 residues. Germline loops: CDR1 SQVTM, CDR2 ANQGSEA. Deletions cut 7 bases from V and 0 bases from J, with 9 bases between. The CDR3 sequence: CSARPLNTEAFF. In DNA, the CDR3 is TGCAGCGCCAGGCCGCTGAACACTGAAGCTTTCTTT. The entire variable domain, with the rest obtained from reference TRBV29-1 and TRBJ1-1, is as follows: SAVISQKPSRDICQRGTSLTIQCQVDSQVTMMFWYRQQPGQSLTLIATANQGSEATYESGFVIDKFPISRPNLTFSTLTVSNMSPEDSSIYLCSARPLNTEAFFGQGTRLTVV.

A few counts support this clone. J is TRBJ2-7 and V is TRBV28; weak D call: TRBD2 (6 bases). CDR1 MDHEN and CDR2 SYDVKM come from the germline V gene. The germline V and J ends were trimmed by 10 bases and 3 bases, with 19 bases remaining between them. The CDR3 is 14 residues long. CDR3 loop: CAILRAGPLYEQYF. CDR3 in DNA: TGTGCCATCCTGAGGGCGGGACCCCTCTACGAGCAGTACTTC.